This T cell receptor (beta chain) was sequenced for a study of response to subunit inactivated influenza vaccine. Germline V lookup: CDR1 SQVTM, CDR2 ANQGSEA. This CDR3 region has 15 residues. Between the trimmed V and J ends, which lost 3 bases and 4 bases, there was a span of 16 bases. TCRdb reanalysed the RT-PCR reads using MiXCR and keeps one entry per CDR3 protein. The sample lists hundreds of thousands of distinct CDR3 sequences, approximately 17% occurring once. This clonotype was detected many times. Sequences were derived from PBMCs from blood, sampled less than 6 days after vaccination. The clonotype comes from a man aged 45-65 years who received an inactivated influenza vaccine. The J gene is TRBJ1-5, the V gene TRBV29-1; D gene unclear. The CDR3 DNA reads as TGCAGCGTTGATCGGCGTCCCGAAAAAAATCAGCCCCAGCATTTT. Protein sequence: CSVDRRPEKNQPQHF.